This TCR beta chain was recorded in a study of CD4+ T cells in melanoma. The method was immunoSEQ multiplex PCR; TCRdb's version includes in-frame clones alone and lacks a portion of them. Among 9,500 to 13,000 clones listed, 50% to 70% were seen once. The CDR3 runs to 15 residues. Trimming took 4 bases from V and 3 from J; bases not matched to a gene: 7. Germline V gene sequence: CDR1 SGHNT, CDR2 YYREEE (reference sequence). This clone was found a few times. The sequence came from a human donor with melanoma. The chain links TRBV5-4 to TRBJ1-2, with TRBD1 identical over 9 bases. Source material: cells from a culture (not recorded whether cultured in vitro). The CDR3 loop reads CASSTAGTGYYGYTF. Written as DNA, the CDR3 is TGTGCCAGCAGCACGGCCGGGACAGGGTACTATGGCTACACCTTC.